This T cell receptor beta chain is drawn from a study of vaccination effects on CD4 cells after COVID-19. The CDR3 spans 13 residues. Antigen-specific CD4+ T cells were expanded with viral peptide pools in the ViraFEST assay before sequencing. With 10 days of culture completed, CD4+ T cells were isolated. The participants, recipients of two vaccine doses, got either BNT162b2 or mRNA-1273. The assay was immunoSEQ multiplex PCR, and TCRdb's table has in-frame clones only and misses some. In the table there are about 24,000 clones, roughly 76% of which are singletons. This clone was observed a few times. Its target is unknown.

The sample in question was CD4+ T cells from PBMCs cultured with SARS-CoV-2 spike peptides, obtained after COVID-19 vaccination. The receptor was isolated from a human donor who received a COVID-19 vaccine. Some clones in this sample may be carry-over from other donors' samples. The chain links TRBV21-1 to TRBJ1-2. TRBV21-1 represents a pseudogene. CDR3 DNA sequence: TGTGCCAGCAGCAAAGCCCCGGGCTGGGGCTACACCTTC. It is translated as CASSKAPGWGYTF.